The entry below gives a single TCR beta chain sequence along with its context. What it recognizes is unknown. This record comes from a study of cytomegalovirus exposure and HLA in healthy donors. Whole-study results and caveats: Most TCR sequences proved rare, with some public TCRs found in many donors. The authors considered a cluster of highly shared sequence variants likely to be a sequencing artifact. The study had only CMV serostatus as immune exposure information.

The V gene lost 8 bases and the J gene lost 5 bases, with 18 bases spanning the gap. The CDR3 is 15 residues long. Germline CDR1 reads SGHDN; CDR2 reads FVKESK. PCR employed 60 Vbeta and 13 Jbeta primers. TCRdb's table, derived via immunoSEQ multiplex PCR, lists solely in-frame clones and lacks some. The profile shows 120,000 or so clones, 70% to 80% of them singletons. The sequencing sample was made of PBMCs. This receptor was identified in a man aged 50 to 60 in good health and CMV-seropositive. The rearrangement uses TRBV14 and TRBJ2-2; D remains ambiguous. For the CDR3, the DNA is TGTGCCAGCTTGCCGGGTTCTCCTACGACCGGGGAGCTGTTTTTT. Protein sequence: CASLPGSPTTGELFF. Supplemented by reference TRBV14 and TRBJ2-2, the full variable domain reads EAGVTQFPSHSVIEKGQTVTLRCDPISGHDNLYWYRRVMGKEIKFLLHFVKESKQDESGMPNNRFLAERTGGTYSTLKVQPAELEDSGVYFCASLPGSPTTGELFFGEGSRLTVL.